The present T cell receptor beta chain was sequenced within a study of CD8 T cells in Susac syndrome. The overall study: Active disease was present in more than five of the sequenced Susac syndrome patients, and remission in 8 or 9. Patients with Susac syndrome were therapy-naive, on corticosteroids, or on intravenous immunoglobulin alone at the time that blood was drawn.

Random hexamers were used to reverse transcribe about 0.5 to 1 ug of RNA. Multiplex PCR with immunoSEQ amplified the TCR beta CDR3 across 54 Vbeta and 13 Jbeta. MiXCR, applied by TCRdb to the immunoSEQ multiplex PCR reads, yields one record per CDR3 protein. The sample records some 110,000 distinct CDR3 sequences, 94% being singletons. From germline, CDR1 is SGHAT and CDR2 FQNNGV. Trimming left V 5 bases short and J 1 base short, with 8 bases between. CDR3 length: 13 residues. V and J are TRBV11-2 and TRBJ2-5; no clear D. The clonotype was recovered from a human donor with Susac syndrome. The sequencing sample was made of CD8+ T cells from PBMCs. This chain's CDR3 is CASSTLTQETQYF. The CDR3 DNA reads as TGTGCCAGCAGCACTTTGACCCAAGAGACCCAGTACTTC.